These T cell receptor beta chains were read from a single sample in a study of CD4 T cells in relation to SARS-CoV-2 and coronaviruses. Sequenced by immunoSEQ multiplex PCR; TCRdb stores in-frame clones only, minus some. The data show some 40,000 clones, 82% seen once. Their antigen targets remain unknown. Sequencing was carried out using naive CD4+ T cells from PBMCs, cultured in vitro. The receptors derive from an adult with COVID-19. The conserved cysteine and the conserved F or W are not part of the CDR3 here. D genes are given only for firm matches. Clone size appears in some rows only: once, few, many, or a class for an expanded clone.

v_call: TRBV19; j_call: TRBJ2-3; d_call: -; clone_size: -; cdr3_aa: ASSRPSADTQY
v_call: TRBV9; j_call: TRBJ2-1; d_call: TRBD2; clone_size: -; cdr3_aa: ASSATSGPYNEQF
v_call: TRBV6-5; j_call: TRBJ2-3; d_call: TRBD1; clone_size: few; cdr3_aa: ASSYPGQGSTDTQY
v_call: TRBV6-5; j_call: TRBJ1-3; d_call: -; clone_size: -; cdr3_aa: ASSYSTFPSGNTIY
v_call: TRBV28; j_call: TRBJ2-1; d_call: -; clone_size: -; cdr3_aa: ASSLWARGSRREQF
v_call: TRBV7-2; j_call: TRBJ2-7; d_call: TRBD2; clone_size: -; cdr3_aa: ASSLDLTSGYEQY
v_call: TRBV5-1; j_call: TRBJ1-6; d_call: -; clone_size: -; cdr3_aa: ASSLDYNSPLH
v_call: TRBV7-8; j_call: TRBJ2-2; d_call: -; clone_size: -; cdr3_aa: ASSFGRGRTGELF
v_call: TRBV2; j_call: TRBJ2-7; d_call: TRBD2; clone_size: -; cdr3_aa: ASSEDGGRVYEQY
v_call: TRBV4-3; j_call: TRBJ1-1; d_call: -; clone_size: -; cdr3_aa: ASSHAKPNTEAF
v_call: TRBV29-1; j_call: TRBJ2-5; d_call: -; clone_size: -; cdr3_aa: SVGPDQETQY
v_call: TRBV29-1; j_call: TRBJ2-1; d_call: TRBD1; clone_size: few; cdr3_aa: SAGTGDYNEQF
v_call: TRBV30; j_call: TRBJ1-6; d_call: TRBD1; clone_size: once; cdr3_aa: AWKWGTGNSPLH
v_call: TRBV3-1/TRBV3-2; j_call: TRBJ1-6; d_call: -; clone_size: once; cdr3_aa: ASSRRRGGDNSPLH
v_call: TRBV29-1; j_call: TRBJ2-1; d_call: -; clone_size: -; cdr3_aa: SVVMGSYEQF
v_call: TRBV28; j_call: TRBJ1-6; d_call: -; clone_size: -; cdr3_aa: ASSLRGNSPLH
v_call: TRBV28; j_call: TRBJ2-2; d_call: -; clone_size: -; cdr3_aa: ASSAVQGGTGELF
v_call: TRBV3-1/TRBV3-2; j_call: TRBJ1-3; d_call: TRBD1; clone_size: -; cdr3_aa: ASSQDPQGAYGNTIY
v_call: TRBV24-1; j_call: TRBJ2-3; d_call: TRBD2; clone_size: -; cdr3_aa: ATSGGSGSTDTQY
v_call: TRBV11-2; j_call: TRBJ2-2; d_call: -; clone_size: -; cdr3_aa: ASSVDRLNTGELF
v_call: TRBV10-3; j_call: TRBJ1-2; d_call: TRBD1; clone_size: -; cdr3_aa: AISEGTANYGYT
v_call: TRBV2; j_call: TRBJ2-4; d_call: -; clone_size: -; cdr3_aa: ASSETGNIQY
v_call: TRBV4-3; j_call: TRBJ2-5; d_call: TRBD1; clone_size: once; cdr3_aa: ASSQEVTGRTQY
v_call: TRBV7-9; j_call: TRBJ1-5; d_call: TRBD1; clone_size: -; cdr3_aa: ASSLQGANQPQH
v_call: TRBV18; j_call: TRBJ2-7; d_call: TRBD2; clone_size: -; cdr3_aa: ASSPRGDQYEQY
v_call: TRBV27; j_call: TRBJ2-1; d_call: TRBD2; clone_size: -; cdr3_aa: ASSLLGEGILEQF
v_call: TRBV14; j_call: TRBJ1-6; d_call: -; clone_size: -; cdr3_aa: ASSQNLPIQRRNSPLH
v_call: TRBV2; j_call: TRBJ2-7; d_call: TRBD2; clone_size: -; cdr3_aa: ASRASGSMSYEQY
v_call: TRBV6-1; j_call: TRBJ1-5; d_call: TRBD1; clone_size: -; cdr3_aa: ASSDRGWNQPQH
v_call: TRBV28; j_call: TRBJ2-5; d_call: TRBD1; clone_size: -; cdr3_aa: ASSARGQGLETQY
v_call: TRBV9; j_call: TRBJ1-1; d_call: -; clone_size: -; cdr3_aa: ASSVTVTTEAF
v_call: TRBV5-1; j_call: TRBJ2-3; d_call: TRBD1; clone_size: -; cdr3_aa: ASRDGTGPADTQY
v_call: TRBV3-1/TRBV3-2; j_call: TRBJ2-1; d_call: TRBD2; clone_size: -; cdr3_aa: ASSQAGGGRPYNEQF
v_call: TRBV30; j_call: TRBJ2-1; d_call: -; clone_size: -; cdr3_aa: AWTVSNRERLRQF
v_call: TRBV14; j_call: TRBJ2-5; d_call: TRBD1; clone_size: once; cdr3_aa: ASSQVGTGQETQY
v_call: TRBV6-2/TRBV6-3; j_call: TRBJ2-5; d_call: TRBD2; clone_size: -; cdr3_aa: ASSYIAGLAEETQY
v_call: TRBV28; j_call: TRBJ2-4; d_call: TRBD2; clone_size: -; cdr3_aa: ASSFFPQQVPGLAGLAKNIQY
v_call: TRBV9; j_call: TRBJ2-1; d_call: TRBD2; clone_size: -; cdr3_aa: ASSDGTSGTYNEQF
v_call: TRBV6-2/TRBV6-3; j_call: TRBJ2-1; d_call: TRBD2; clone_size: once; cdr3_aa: ASSHEIAGSNEQF
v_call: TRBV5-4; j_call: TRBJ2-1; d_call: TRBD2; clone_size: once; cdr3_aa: ASSWVTSGLHNEQF
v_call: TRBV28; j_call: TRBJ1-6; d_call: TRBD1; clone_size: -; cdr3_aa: ASRGQGHNSPLH
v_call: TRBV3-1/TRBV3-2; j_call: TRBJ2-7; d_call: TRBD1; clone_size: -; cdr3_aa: ASSRQGANEQY
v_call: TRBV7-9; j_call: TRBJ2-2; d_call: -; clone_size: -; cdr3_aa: ASSLTKPSYIVTGELF
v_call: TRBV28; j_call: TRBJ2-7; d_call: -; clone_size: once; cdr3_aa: ASSFGVNGGYEQY
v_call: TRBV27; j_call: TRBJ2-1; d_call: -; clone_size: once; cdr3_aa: ASRFRDNNEQF
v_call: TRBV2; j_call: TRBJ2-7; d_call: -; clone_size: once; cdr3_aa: ASTGQIRSSYEQY
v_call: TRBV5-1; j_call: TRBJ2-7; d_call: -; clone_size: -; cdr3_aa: ASSLTGNPYEQY
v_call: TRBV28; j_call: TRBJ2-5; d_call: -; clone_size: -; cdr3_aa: ASSFSAPRRETQY
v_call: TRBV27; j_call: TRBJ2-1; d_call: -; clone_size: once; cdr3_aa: ASSLRTGKALGYEQF
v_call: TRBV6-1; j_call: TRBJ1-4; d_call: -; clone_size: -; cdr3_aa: ASSDRGGTNEKLF
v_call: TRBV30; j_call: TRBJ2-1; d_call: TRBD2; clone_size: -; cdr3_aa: AWRSLEGTTYNEQF
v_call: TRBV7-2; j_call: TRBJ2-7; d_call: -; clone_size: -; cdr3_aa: ASSLGLLGGGYEQY
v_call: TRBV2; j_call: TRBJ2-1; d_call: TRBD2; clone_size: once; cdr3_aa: ASSFLTGTSVNEQF
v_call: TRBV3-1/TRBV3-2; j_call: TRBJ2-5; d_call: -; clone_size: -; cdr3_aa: ASSQGGVQETQY